The clone carrying this T cell receptor (beta chain) was detected a few times. Donors were systemically healthy Caucasian individuals from Russia aged about 6 to 100 years. Staff drew roughly 10 milliliters of peripheral blood from each donor. Each sample yielded at least 6.5 million isolated PBMCs. This specimen belongs to a study of blood T cells in healthy people across ages. The germline CDR1 and CDR2 sequences are ENHRY and SYGVKD. Trimming removed 10 bases from V and 1 base from J, with 16 bases in between. CDR3 length: 14 residues. A second PCR of about 6 to 11 cycles used a sample-barcoded 5' primer and a J-beta primer mix. TCRdb redid the calling of the 5' RACE reads with MiXCR, one entry per CDR3 protein. Among 710,000 or so distinct CDR3 sequences, 22% were seen once, and the ten largest hold about 20%.

The TCR comes from a man in his 70s in good health. This rearrangement joins TRBV10-3 to TRBJ2-5, with D unclear. The sample was blood. CDR3 DNA sequence: TGTGCCACCTCCCCGGGTCTGCCCCAAGAGACCCAGTACTTC. Amino acid sequence: CATSPGLPQETQYF.